Each of the 23 T cell receptor beta chains below was sequenced from the same sample in a study of blood T cell repertoires in COVID-19. The protocol was immunoSEQ multiplex PCR, while the TCRdb copy is restricted to in-frame clones and leaves out a portion. The table shows about 83,000 clones, with about 85% occurring only once. The sequencing input was peripheral blood. The receptors were gathered from a woman between 45 and 65 years old with active or convalescent COVID-19.

This clone was counted only a few times. The gene calls are TRBV27 and TRBJ1-1, with D unclear. The CDR3 spans 14 residues. CDR1 and CDR2 (germline): MNHEY, SMNVEV (reference sequence). Between the trimmed V and J ends, which lost 0 bases and 4 bases, there was a span of 9 bases. The chain's CDR3 is CASSLSPGTTEAFF. As DNA, the CDR3 is TGTGCCAGCAGTTTATCGCCGGGAACCACTGAAGCTTTCTTT.

V is TRBV4-3 and J is TRBJ1-1, with D hard to call. The V end lost 4 bases, the J end lost 0 bases, and 6 bases lay between the germline ends. Germline loops: CDR1 LGHNA, CDR2 YSLEER. This CDR3 comprises 13 residues. This CDR3 is CASSLTMNTEAFF. For the CDR3, the DNA is TGCGCCAGCAGCCTGACAATGAACACTGAAGCTTTCTTT.

This chain connects TRBV19 to TRBJ1-3; no clear D. The CDR3 covers 14 residues. Germline values: CDR1 LNHDA, CDR2 SQIVND (reference sequence). The V end lost 5 bases, the J end lost 0 bases, and 8 bases lay between the germline ends. The DNA for the CDR3 is TGTGCCAGTAGTCCTATGAGCTCTGGAAACACCATATATTTT. As protein: CASSPMSSGNTIYF.

This rearrangement joins TRBV13 to TRBJ1-2; tentative D call: TRBD1 (5 bases). The CDR3 has 16 residues. Between the trimmed V and J ends, which lost 2 bases and 4 bases, there was a span of 17 bases. Germline-derived CDR1 and CDR2 are PRHDT and FYEKMQ (reference sequence). The CDR3 DNA reads as TGTGCCAGCAGCTTATGGGGGGAGTTTGGGAGCTATGGCTACACCTTC. Translation gives CASSLWGEFGSYGYTF.

The CDR3: CASSLGTGVADTQYF. The CDR3 DNA reads TGCGCCAGCAGCTTAGGGACAGGGGTGGCAGATACGCAGTATTTT. V is TRBV5-1 and J is TRBJ2-3; 10 positions agree with TRBD1. The ends lost 2 bases at V and 4 bases at J; junction bases unmatched: 4. CDR1 is SGHRS and CDR2 is YFSETQ in the germline V gene. This CDR3 is 15 amino acids long.

V usage is TRBV30 and J usage is TRBJ2-3; 16 bases align to TRBD2. This CDR3 comprises 19 residues. Germline trimming cut 3 bases from V and 0 bases from J; bases unmatched to any gene: 9. Germline CDR1 GTSNPN, CDR2 SVGIG (reference sequence). DNA for the CDR3: TGTGCCTGGAGCCTGGGACTAGCGGGGGGGCTGTCTAGCACAGATACGCAGTATTTT. This encodes CAWSLGLAGGLSSTDTQYF.

In this sample, this clone turned up a few times. The chain links TRBV14 to TRBJ1-1, with D unresolved. V was pared by 2 bases and J by 3 bases, with 10 bases between. This CDR3 spans 14 amino acids. The germline CDR1 and CDR2 sequences are SGHDN and FVKESK. This CDR3 is CASSQPGWDTEAFF. The CDR3 coding sequence is TGTGCCAGCAGCCAACCGGGGTGGGACACTGAAGCTTTCTTT.

This clone is a singleton in its sample. This chain uses TRBV7-3 with TRBJ1-1; D ambiguous. V dropped 6 bases and J dropped 2 bases, with 10 bases sitting between them. The germline gives CDR1 SGHTA, CDR2 FQGTGA. This CDR3 is 13 amino acids long. The CDR3 nucleotides are TGTGCCAGCAGGCGACAAGAAAACACTGAAGCTTTCTTT. It yields the protein CASRRQENTEAFF.

The V gene is TRBV21-1, the J gene TRBJ1-2; TRBD1 is the table's D call and was not checked against the DNA. TRBV21-1 is noted as a pseudogene. This CDR3 has 17 amino acids. The CDR3 protein is CASSKLPRDRGADGYTF. The CDR3 DNA reads as TGTGCCAGCAGCAAACTTCCCCGGGACAGGGGGGCAGATGGCTACACCTTC.

This clone was observed a few times. J is TRBJ2-7 and V is TRBV30, with no clear D. Germline V gene lookup returns CDR1 GTSNPN and CDR2 SVGIG (reference sequence). Trimming removed 1 base from V and 3 bases from J, with 7 bases in between. The CDR3 is 12 residues long. The CDR3 here is CAWSDTNYEQYF. CDR3 nucleotides: TGTGCCTGGAGTGACACGAACTACGAGCAGTACTTC.

The chain combines TRBV7-9 with TRBJ1-6; 9 bases map to TRBD1. The CDR3 is 15 amino acids. From germline, CDR1 is SEHNR and CDR2 FQNEAQ (reference sequence). With 5 bases clipped from V and 7 bases from J, the junction kept 6 bases outside the gene matches. This chain's CDR3 is CASSPSGQGNSPLHF. The CDR3 region has the DNA TGTGCCAGCAGCCCATCGGGACAGGGCAATTCACCCCTCCACTTT.

V usage is TRBV5-3 and J usage is TRBJ2-7, with D tentatively TRBD2 (5 bases). TRBV5-3 is an open reading frame, and its role is uncertain. V lost 0 bases to trimming and J lost 11 bases, with 18 bases between them. The CDR3 runs to 14 residues. The DNA of the CDR3 is TGTGCCAGAAGCTTGGATCGTTGGACTCGGCGGGAGTACTTC. It is translated as CARSLDRWTRREYF.

The chain has TRBV12-5 and TRBJ1-1; maybe TRBD1 (6 bases). V lost 6 bases and J 2 bases, leaving 19 bases between the germline ends. The germline V gene encodes CDR1 LGHNT and CDR2 FRNRAP. CDR3 length equals 16 residues. CDR3 loop: CASGPGQPNKNTEAFF. CDR3 in DNA: TGTGCTAGTGGCCCTGGACAGCCGAACAAAAACACTGAAGCTTTCTTT.

The rearrangement links TRBV7-8 to TRBJ1-6; the D is unclear. V was cut by 5 bases and J by 7 bases, with 18 bases left in between. The V gene's germline CDR1 is SGHVS and CDR2 FQNEAQ. The CDR3 is 16 residues long. The CDR3, as DNA: TGTGCCAGCAGCCCGACGGCGCGGCAAGTAAATTCACCCCTCCACTTT. Translating gives CASSPTARQVNSPLHF.

The J gene is TRBJ2-3, the V gene TRBV15; D is possibly TRBD2 (6 bases). V was cut by 3 bases and J by 3 bases, with 10 bases left in between. This CDR3 has 14 residues. Germline CDR1 LNHNV, CDR2 YYDKDF (reference sequence). The CDR3 DNA reads TGTGCCACCAGCAGTTGGCGGGGTACAGATACGCAGTATTTT. It yields the protein CATSSWRGTDTQYF.

This chain connects TRBV12-5 to TRBJ2-2; 10 bases map to TRBD1. This CDR3 is built from 14 residues. The germline V gene encodes CDR1 LGHNT and CDR2 FRNRAP. V lost 6 bases, J lost 7 bases, and 5 bases stayed unmatched. In DNA, the CDR3 is TGTGCTAGTGGCACGGACAGGGGGGGCGGGGAGCTGTTTTTT. Its translation: CASGTDRGGGELFF.

V gene TRBV30 combines with J gene TRBJ2-3; D remains ambiguous. The CDR3 has 12 amino acids. The germline CDR1 and CDR2 sequences are GTSNPN and SVGIG (reference sequence). V shed 5 bases and J shed 0 bases, with 6 bases lying between them. The CDR3, as DNA: TGTGCCTGGTCCGTCAGCACAGATACGCAGTATTTT. This codes for CAWSVSTDTQYF.

The V call is TRBV14, the J call TRBJ1-1, with D possibly TRBD1 on 6 matching bases. There are 11 residues in the CDR3. Deletions cut 2 bases from V and 10 bases from J, with 8 bases between. CDR1 is SGHDN, CDR2 FVKESK, per germline. CDR3 in amino acids: CASSQSGAAFF. The CDR3 DNA follows: TGTGCCAGCAGCCAATCAGGGGCAGCTTTCTTT.

The genes are TRBV7-2 and TRBJ2-7; 8 nucleotides line up with TRBD1. This CDR3 spans 15 amino acids. Trimming at V came to 6 bases and at J to 7 bases, leaving 14 bases not matched to a gene. In germline, CDR1 is SGHTA, CDR2 FQGNSA. CDR3 in DNA: TGTGCCAGCAGGATAGAAGCATCGAACAGGGGGGAGCAGTACTTC. This codes for CASRIEASNRGEQYF.

V and J are TRBV27 and TRBJ1-3; D gene unclear. The CDR3 length is 16 residues. The V gene's germline CDR1 is MNHEY and CDR2 SMNVEV (reference sequence). V lost 0 bases, J lost 3 bases, and 12 bases lay in between. CDR3 coding DNA: TGTGCCAGCAGTTTATCCCCAGGTTTTAGTGGAAACACCATATATTTT. It codes for CASSLSPGFSGNTIYF.

This chain links TRBV19 with TRBJ1-1, with D possibly TRBD1 on 6 matching bases. The V and J ends lost 4 bases and 0 bases respectively, with 12 bases between them. The length of the CDR3 is 15 residues. The germline gives CDR1 LNHDA, CDR2 SQIVND (reference sequence). The CDR3 DNA follows: TGTGCCAGTAGTAGGACAGCAGCATTGAACACTGAAGCTTTCTTT. This encodes CASSRTAALNTEAFF.

This rearrangement joins TRBV30 to TRBJ1-6; the D gene is possibly TRBD1 (6 bases). The V end was cut by 8 bases, the J end by 9 bases, with 8 bases between. The CDR3 is 10 amino acids. Looked up from germline, CDR1 is GTSNPN and CDR2 is SVGIG (reference sequence). The CDR3, as DNA: TGTGCCCTGGGGGCTTCACCCCTCCACTTT. The encoded protein is CALGASPLHF.

V and J are TRBV4-2 and TRBJ2-6; 7 bases are shared with TRBD2. The CDR3 is 19 residues long. With 1 base clipped from V and 0 bases from J, the junction kept 9 bases outside the gene matches. Per the germline V gene, CDR1 is LGHNA and CDR2 is YNFKEQ. CDR3 amino acids: CASSQAGSSGYSGANVLTF. DNA for the CDR3: TGTGCCAGCAGCCAAGCGGGGTCTAGCGGTTACTCTGGGGCCAACGTCCTGACTTTC.